The 21 T cell receptor beta chains below were found in one sample sequenced in a study of long-term antiretroviral therapy in people with HIV. immunoSEQ v3.0 was run at survey level. Sequenced by immunoSEQ multiplex PCR; TCRdb stores in-frame clones only, minus some. The repertoire holds approximately 24,000 clones, with 81% as singletons. The material was unsorted PBMCs, obtained 4.4 years after starting antiretroviral therapy. The source of these receptors is a man between 25 and 39 years old with HIV.

The chain recombines TRBV28 with TRBJ1-1, with 8 bases identical to TRBD1. Per germline, CDR1 MDHEN and CDR2 SYDVKM. CDR3 length: 17 amino acids. Trimming removed 6 bases from V and 4 bases from J; junction bases left unmatched: 16. The CDR3 DNA is TGTGCCAGCAGGATTGACAGGGGCCTCGCAGTCCTCACTGAAGCTTTCTTT. Protein: CASRIDRGLAVLTEAFF.

This chain connects TRBV4-1 to TRBJ2-3, with a tentative D call TRBD1 (5 bases). Germline V gene lookup returns CDR1 MGHRA and CDR2 YSYEKL. With 0 bases removed from V and 4 bases from J, the gap between germline ends came to 8 bases. The CDR3 totals 14 residues. Here the CDR3 reads CASSQDGAADTQYF. The CDR3 nucleotides are TGCGCCAGCAGCCAAGATGGGGCGGCAGATACGCAGTATTTT.

The genes are TRBV7-9 and TRBJ1-1; 7 nucleotides line up with TRBD1. There are 14 residues in the CDR3. Per germline, CDR1 SEHNR and CDR2 FQNEAQ (reference sequence). J was trimmed by 1 base and V by 7 bases; bases with no gene match: 6. The CDR3: CASTAGGSNTEAFF. The CDR3 DNA sequence: TGTGCCAGCACCGCAGGGGGGTCGAACACTGAAGCTTTCTTT.

V gene TRBV5-4 combines with J gene TRBJ2-7; 8 nucleotides agree with TRBD1. The V gene's germline CDR1 is SGHNT and CDR2 YYREEE (reference sequence). The CDR3 is made up of 13 amino acids. The trim removed 10 bases at V and 7 bases at J, leaving 13 bases unmatched. CDR3 sequence (DNA): TGTGCCGTTGGGCACAGGGGGTCTGGGGAGCAGTACTTC. Translated: CAVGHRGSGEQYF.

The V and J genes are TRBV7-2 and TRBJ2-1; D possibly uses TRBD1 or TRBD2 (5 bases each). In germline, CDR1 is SGHTA, CDR2 FQGNSA. Trimming removed 4 bases from V and 0 bases from J, with 10 bases in between. This CDR3 comprises 15 residues. The DNA for the CDR3 is TGTGCCAGCAGCTGGGGGAGAGGCTCCTACAATGAGCAGTTCTTC. Translating it yields CASSWGRGSYNEQFF.

This clone occurred a few times. The CDR3: CASSLARGNTIYF. As DNA, the CDR3 is TGTGCCAGCAGCTTAGCTCGTGGAAACACCATATATTTT. The genes are TRBV7-7 and TRBJ1-3; no clear D gene. The V gene's germline CDR1 is SSHAT and CDR2 FNYEAQ (reference sequence). Trimming stripped 0 bases from V and 3 bases from J, with 3 bases between. This CDR3 is built from 13 residues.

The gene calls are TRBV29-1 and TRBJ2-7, with a tentative D call TRBD1 (5 bases). Germline CDR1 is SQVTM and CDR2 is ANQGSEA. This CDR3 has 13 amino acids. Deletions cut 3 bases from V and 4 bases from J, with 13 bases between. The CDR3 coding sequence is TGCAGCGTTGAGGCAGGACATGCGTACGAGCAGTACTTC. Residues: CSVEAGHAYEQYF.

This clone was observed a single time. The rearrangement joins TRBV9 to TRBJ2-5; 9 bases align to TRBD2. Looked up from germline, CDR1 is SGDLS and CDR2 is YYNGEE. The CDR3 spans 16 residues. Trimming took 0 bases from V and 1 from J; bases not matched to a gene: 4. The CDR3 here is CASSVGGGVRQETQYF. The CDR3 nucleotides read TGTGCCAGCAGCGTAGGCGGGGGGGTCCGCCAAGAGACCCAGTACTTC.

The chain combines TRBV7-9 with TRBJ2-7, with 7 positions matching TRBD1. Trimming removed 5 bases from V and 2 bases from J; junction bases left unmatched: 9. The germline V gene has CDR1 SEHNR and CDR2 FQNEAQ (reference sequence). The CDR3 has 15 amino acids. The CDR3 spells CASSPNRGPTYEQYF. CDR3 sequence (DNA): TGTGCCAGCAGCCCCAACAGGGGCCCGACCTACGAGCAGTACTTC.

The genes are TRBV2 and TRBJ2-5, with 11 nucleotides matching TRBD2. The CDR3 covers 16 residues. The germline gives CDR1 SNHLY, CDR2 FYNNEI. The ends lost 8 bases at V and 1 base at J; junction bases unmatched: 9. Here the CDR3 DNA reads TGTGCCAGCTATTTTCCTAGCGGGGGGAGCCAAGAGACCCAGTACTTC. Translation: CASYFPSGGSQETQYF.

The chain combines TRBV11-2 with TRBJ2-1; D is perhaps TRBD2 (5 bases). CDR1 and CDR2 (germline): SGHAT, FQNNGV. The CDR3 is made up of 15 amino acids. Between the trimmed V and J ends, which lost 3 bases and 4 bases, there was a span of 13 bases. The CDR3 nucleotides are TGTGCCAGCAGCTTTTGGTATAGCGAATACAATGAGCAGTTCTTC. Amino acid sequence: CASSFWYSEYNEQFF.

The chain is built from TRBV9 and TRBJ2-1; D unclear. The V end was cut by 3 bases, the J end by 0 bases, with 7 bases between. The CDR3 loop spans 14 amino acids. Germline CDR1 is SGDLS and CDR2 is YYNGEE. For the CDR3, the DNA is TGTGCCAGCAGCGGCCGAAGCTCCTACAATGAGCAGTTCTTC. This sequence encodes CASSGRSSYNEQFF.

The chain uses TRBV6-6 and TRBJ1-6; 9 nucleotides line up with TRBD1. CDR1 and CDR2 (germline): MNHNY, SVGAGI (reference sequence). The CDR3 consists of 15 residues. Trimming took 6 bases from V and 6 from J; bases not matched to a gene: 6. The chain's CDR3 is CASSERQGGNSPLHF. The CDR3 DNA follows: TGTGCCAGCAGCGAAAGACAGGGGGGTAATTCACCCCTCCACTTT.

The chain has TRBV10-1 and TRBJ1-1; D perhaps matches TRBD1 (5 bases). Germline values: CDR1 WNHNN, CDR2 SYGVQD (reference sequence). V lost 5 bases, J lost 2 bases, and 9 bases lay in between. The CDR3 is made up of 13 amino acids. As DNA, the CDR3 is TGCGCCAGCAGTCTGGGACCCAACACTGAAGCTTTCTTT. This codes for CASSLGPNTEAFF.

The chain has TRBV5-1 and TRBJ2-2; tentative D call: TRBD2 (6 bases). In germline, CDR1 is SGHRS, CDR2 YFSETQ. This CDR3 is 14 amino acids long. Trimming left V 6 bases short and J 0 bases short, with 9 bases between. CDR3 nucleotides: TGCGCCAGCAAACGGGGGACGAACACCGGGGAGCTGTTTTTT. Its protein product is CASKRGTNTGELFF.

The V and J genes are TRBV7-6 and TRBJ2-1; D gene ambiguous. The CDR3 has 14 residues. V was clipped by 1 base and J by 1 base, with 5 bases between them. Germline V lookup: CDR1 SGHVS, CDR2 FNYEAQ. The CDR3 DNA sequence: TGTGCCAGCAGCTTAGAGACTTCCTACAATGAGCAGTTCTTC. Protein sequence: CASSLETSYNEQFF.

This rearrangement joins TRBV7-9 to TRBJ1-1; D gene unclear. The CDR3 runs 15 residues. Germline values: CDR1 SEHNR, CDR2 FQNEAQ (reference sequence). Trimming shortened V by 5 bases and J by 0 bases, and 13 bases separated the two germline ends. The DNA of the CDR3 is TGTGCCAGCAGCCCCAGGACCGGATTGAACACTGAAGCTTTCTTT. Its translation is CASSPRTGLNTEAFF.

This chain joins TRBV6-6 and TRBJ1-2, with no clear D. V lost 4 bases to trimming and J lost 1 base, with 7 bases between them. CDR1 MNHNY and CDR2 SVGAGI come from the germline V gene (reference sequence). The CDR3 spans 13 residues. For the CDR3, the DNA is TGTGCCAGCAGTTCAACGGGTAACTATGGCTACACCTTC. Translated: CASSSTGNYGYTF.

In DNA form, the CDR3 reads TGTGCCAGTAGTATAGATTCCGACGGGACTAACGAGCAGTACTTC. Its translation: CASSIDSDGTNEQYF. This chain links TRBV19 with TRBJ2-7; 7 positions agree with TRBD2. The CDR3 is made up of 15 amino acids. Germline V gene lookup returns CDR1 LNHDA and CDR2 SQIVND (reference sequence). V shed 0 bases, J shed 5 bases, and the junction held 7 bases outside the gene matches.

The chain recombines TRBV4-3 with TRBJ2-7, with TRBD2 identical over 9 bases. J was trimmed by 3 bases and V by 4 bases; bases with no gene match: 4. Per germline, CDR1 LGHNA and CDR2 YSLEER. The CDR3 has 14 residues. CDR3 protein: CASSPAGGFYEQYF. Written as DNA, the CDR3 is TGCGCCAGCAGCCCCGCGGGGGGGTTCTACGAGCAGTACTTC.

This clone was picked up one time. V usage is TRBV9 and J usage is TRBJ2-7; TRBD1 might be the D (6 bases). Deletions cut 4 bases from V and 6 bases from J, with 14 bases between. The CDR3 length is 13 residues. The germline V gene encodes CDR1 SGDLS and CDR2 YYNGEE. In DNA form, the CDR3 reads TGTGCCAGCAGCCCTCGGACAGTAGGCGAGCAGTACTTC. Amino acid sequence: CASSPRTVGEQYF.